This TCR beta chain was recovered during a study of T cell repertoires in cytomegalovirus infection. The germline CDR1 and CDR2 sequences are SGHAT and FQNNGV. This CDR3 has 16 amino acids. V lost 1 base and J lost 5; bases outside the gene matches: 8. TCRdb recomputed calls from the reads with MiXCR, one row per CDR3 protein. The sample contains some 500,000 distinct CDR3 sequences, almost 40% of which appear only once. On this clonotype: What it binds is unknown.

This clonotype originated in a human donor in good health (CMV status not recorded). Some clones in this sample may be carry-over from other donors' samples. The material was cultured PBMCs, obtained from culture after CMV antigen stimulation. The chain combines TRBV11-2 with TRBJ2-3, with 8 bases lining up with TRBD2. The CDR3 protein is CASSLVGAGVGDTQYF. CDR3 bases: TGTGCCAGCAGCTTAGTGGGAGCGGGAGTAGGAGATACGCAGTATTTT.